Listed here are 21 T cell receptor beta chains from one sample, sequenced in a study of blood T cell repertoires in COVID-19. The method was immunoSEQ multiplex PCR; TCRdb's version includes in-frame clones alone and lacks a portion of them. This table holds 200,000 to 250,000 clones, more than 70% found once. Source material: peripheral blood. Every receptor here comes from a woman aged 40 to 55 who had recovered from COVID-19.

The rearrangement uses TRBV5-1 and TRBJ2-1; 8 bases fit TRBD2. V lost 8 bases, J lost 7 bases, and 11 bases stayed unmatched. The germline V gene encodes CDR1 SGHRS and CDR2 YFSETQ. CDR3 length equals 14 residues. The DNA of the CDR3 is TGCGCCAGTTCTACTAGCGGCGGGGGGAATGAGCAGTTCTTC. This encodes CASSTSGGGNEQFF. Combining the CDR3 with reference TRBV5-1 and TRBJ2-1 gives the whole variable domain KAGVTQTPRYLIKTRGQQVTLSCSPISGHRSVSWYQQTPGQGLQFLFEYFSETQRNKGNFPGRFSGRQFSNSRSEMNVSTLELGDSALYLCASSTSGGGNEQFFGPGTRLTVL.

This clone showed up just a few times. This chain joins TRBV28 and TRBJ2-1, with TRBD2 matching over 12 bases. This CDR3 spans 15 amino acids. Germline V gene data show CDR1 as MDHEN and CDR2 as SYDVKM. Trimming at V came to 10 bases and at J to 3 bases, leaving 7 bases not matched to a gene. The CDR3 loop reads CAISWTSGDYNEQFF. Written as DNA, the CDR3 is TGTGCCATCTCCTGGACTAGCGGGGACTACAATGAGCAGTTCTTC.

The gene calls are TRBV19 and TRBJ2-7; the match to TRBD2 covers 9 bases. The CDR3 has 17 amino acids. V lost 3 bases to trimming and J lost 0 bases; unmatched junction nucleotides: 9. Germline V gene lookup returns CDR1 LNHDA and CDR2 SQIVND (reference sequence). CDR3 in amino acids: CASSISGGTSFSYEQYF. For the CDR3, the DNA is TGTGCCAGTAGTATCAGCGGCGGGACTAGCTTCTCCTACGAGCAGTACTTC.

CDR3 coding DNA: TGTGCCAGCAGCCCTAAGGTCCAGGCCTACGAGCAGTACTTC. Translation: CASSPKVQAYEQYF. V gene TRBV7-8 combines with J gene TRBJ2-7, with unresolved D. CDR3 length equals 14 residues. Germline V gene data show CDR1 as SGHVS and CDR2 as FQNEAQ. Trimming stripped 5 bases from V and 2 bases from J, with 13 bases between.

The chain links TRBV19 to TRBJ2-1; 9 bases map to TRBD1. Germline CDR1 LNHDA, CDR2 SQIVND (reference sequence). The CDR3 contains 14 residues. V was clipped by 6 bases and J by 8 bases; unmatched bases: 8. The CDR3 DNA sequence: TGTGCCAGTAGGGTTCGGGACAGGGTACATGAGCAGTTCTTC. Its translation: CASRVRDRVHEQFF.

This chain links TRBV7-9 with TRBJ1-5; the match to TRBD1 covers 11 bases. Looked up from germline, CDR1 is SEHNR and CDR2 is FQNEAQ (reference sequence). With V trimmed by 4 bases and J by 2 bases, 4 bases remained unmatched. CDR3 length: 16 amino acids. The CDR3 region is CASSYGDRGGNQPQHF. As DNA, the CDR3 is TGTGCCAGCAGCTATGGGGACAGGGGGGGCAATCAGCCCCAGCATTTT.

The DNA for the CDR3 is TGCAGCGTCCAAGGACTGGATTATGGGAATGAGCAGTTCTTC. Translation gives CSVQGLDYGNEQFF. The V and J genes are TRBV29-1 and TRBJ2-1, with D maybe TRBD2 (5 bases). CDR3 size: 14 residues. Germline CDR1 SQVTM, CDR2 ANQGSEA. Trimming stripped 6 bases from V and 7 bases from J, with 19 bases between.

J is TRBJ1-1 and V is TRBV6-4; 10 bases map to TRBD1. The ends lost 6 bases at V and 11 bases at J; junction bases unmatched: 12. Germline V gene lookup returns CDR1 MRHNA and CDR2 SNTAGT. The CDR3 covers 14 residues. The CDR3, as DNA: TGTGCCAGCAGAGCCGGGACAGGGGATTTTAGGGCTTTCTTT. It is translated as CASRAGTGDFRAFF.

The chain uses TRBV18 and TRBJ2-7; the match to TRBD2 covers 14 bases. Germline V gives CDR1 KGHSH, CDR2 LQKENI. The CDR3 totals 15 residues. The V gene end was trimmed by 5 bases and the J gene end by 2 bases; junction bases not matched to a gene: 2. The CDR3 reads CASSTGLAGAYEQYF. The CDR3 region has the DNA TGTGCCAGCTCAACGGGACTAGCGGGAGCCTACGAGCAGTACTTC.

The CDR3 sequence: CAWAPSYSYNEQFF. DNA for the CDR3: TGTGCCTGGGCTCCTAGCTACTCCTACAATGAGCAGTTCTTC. The rearrangement uses TRBV30 and TRBJ2-1, with D possibly being TRBD2 (5 bases). The germline V gene encodes CDR1 GTSNPN and CDR2 SVGIG (reference sequence). The CDR3 has 14 amino acids. Between the trimmed V and J ends, which lost 5 bases and 0 bases, there was a span of 11 bases.

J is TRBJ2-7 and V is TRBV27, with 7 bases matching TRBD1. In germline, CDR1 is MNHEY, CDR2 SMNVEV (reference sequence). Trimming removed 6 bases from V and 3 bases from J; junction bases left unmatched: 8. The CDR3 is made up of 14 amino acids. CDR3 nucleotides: TGTGCCAGCAGCCTCGTTGGGGACAGCTACGAGCAGTACTTC. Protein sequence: CASSLVGDSYEQYF.

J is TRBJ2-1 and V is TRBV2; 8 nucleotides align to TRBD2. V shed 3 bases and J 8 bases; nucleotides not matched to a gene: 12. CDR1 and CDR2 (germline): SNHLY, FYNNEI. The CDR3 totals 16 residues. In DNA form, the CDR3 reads TGTGCCAGCAGTGAGAGCGGGGGCCTCTTGTCCCATGAGCAGTTCTTC. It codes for CASSESGGLLSHEQFF. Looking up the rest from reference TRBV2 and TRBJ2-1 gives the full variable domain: EPEVTQTPSHQVTQMGQEVILRCVPISNHLYFYWYRQILGQKVEFLVSFYNNEISEKSEIFDDQFSVERPDGSNFTLKIRSTKLEDSAMYFCASSESGGLLSHEQFFGPGTRLTVL.

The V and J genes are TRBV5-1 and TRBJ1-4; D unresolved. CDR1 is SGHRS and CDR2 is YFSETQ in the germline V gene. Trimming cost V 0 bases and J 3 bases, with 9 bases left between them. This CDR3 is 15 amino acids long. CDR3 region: CASSLDGLPNEKLFF. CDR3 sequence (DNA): TGCGCCAGCAGCTTGGACGGACTGCCTAATGAAAAACTGTTTTTT.

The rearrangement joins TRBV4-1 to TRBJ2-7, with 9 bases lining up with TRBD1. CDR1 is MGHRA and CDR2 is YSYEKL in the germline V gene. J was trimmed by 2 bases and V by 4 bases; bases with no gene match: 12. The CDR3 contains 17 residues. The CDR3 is CASSPGTGREGTYEQYF. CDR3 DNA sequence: TGCGCCAGCAGCCCTGGGACAGGGAGGGAAGGAACCTACGAGCAGTACTTC.

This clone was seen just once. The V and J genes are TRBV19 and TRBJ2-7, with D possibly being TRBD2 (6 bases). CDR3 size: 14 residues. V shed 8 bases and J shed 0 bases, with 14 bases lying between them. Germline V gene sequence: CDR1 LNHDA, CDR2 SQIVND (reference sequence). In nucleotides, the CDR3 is TGTGCCAGTTCCGACGGGAGTCCCTCCTACGAGCAGTACTTC. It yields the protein CASSDGSPSYEQYF. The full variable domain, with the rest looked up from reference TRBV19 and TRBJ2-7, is DGGITQSPKYLFRKEGQNVTLSCEQNLNHDAMYWYRQDPGQGLRLIYYSQIVNDFQKGDIAEGYSVSREKKESFPLTVTSAQKNPTAFYLCASSDGSPSYEQYFGPGTRLTVT.

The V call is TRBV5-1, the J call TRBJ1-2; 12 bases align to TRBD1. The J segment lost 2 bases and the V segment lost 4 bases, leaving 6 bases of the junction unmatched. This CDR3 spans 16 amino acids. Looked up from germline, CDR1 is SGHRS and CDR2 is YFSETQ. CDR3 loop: CASSGGTGGANYGYTF. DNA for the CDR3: TGCGCCAGCAGCGGAGGGACAGGGGGCGCGAACTATGGCTACACCTTC.

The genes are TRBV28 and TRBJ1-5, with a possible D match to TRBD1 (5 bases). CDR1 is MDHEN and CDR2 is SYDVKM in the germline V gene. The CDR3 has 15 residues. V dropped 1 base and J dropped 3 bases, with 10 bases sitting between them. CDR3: CASSLFGGVNQPQHF. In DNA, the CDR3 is TGTGCCAGCAGTTTATTTGGGGGGGTCAATCAGCCCCAGCATTTT. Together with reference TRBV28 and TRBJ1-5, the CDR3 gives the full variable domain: DVKVTQSSRYLVKRTGEKVFLECVQDMDHENMFWYRQDPGLGLRLIYFSYDVKMKEKGDIPEGYSVSREKKERFSLILESASTNQTSMYLCASSLFGGVNQPQHFGDGTRLSIL.

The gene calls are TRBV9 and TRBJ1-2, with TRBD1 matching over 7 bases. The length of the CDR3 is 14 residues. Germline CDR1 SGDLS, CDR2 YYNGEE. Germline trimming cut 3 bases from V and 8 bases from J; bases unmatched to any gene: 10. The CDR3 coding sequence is TGTGCCAGCAGCGCCACCGGGACAGCGGAAGGCTACACCTTC. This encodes CASSATGTAEGYTF. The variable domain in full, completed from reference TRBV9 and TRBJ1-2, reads DSGVTQTPKHLITATGQRVTLRCSPRSGDLSVYWYQQSLDQGLQFLIQYYNGEERAKGNILERFSAQQFPDLHSELNLSSLELGDSALYFCASSATGTAEGYTFGSGTRLTVV.

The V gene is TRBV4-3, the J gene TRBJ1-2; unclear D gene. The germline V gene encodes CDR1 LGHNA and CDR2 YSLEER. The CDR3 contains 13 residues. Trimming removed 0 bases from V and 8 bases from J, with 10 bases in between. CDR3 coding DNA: TGCGCCAGCAGCCAAGAGGGCTCAAGGGGCTACACCTTC. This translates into CASSQEGSRGYTF.

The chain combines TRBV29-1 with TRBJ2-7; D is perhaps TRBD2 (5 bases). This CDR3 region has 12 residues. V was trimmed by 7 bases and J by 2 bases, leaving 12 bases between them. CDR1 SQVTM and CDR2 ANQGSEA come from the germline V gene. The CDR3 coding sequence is TGCAGCGCCGGAGAACTAGCCTACGAGCAGTACTTC. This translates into CSAGELAYEQYF.

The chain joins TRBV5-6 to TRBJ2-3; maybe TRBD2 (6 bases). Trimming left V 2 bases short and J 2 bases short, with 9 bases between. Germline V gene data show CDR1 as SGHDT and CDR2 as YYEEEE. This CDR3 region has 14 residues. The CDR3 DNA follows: TGTGCCAGCAGCTTAGTGCGGGACACAGATACGCAGTATTTT. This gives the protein CASSLVRDTDTQYF.